These 32 T cell receptor beta chains were sequenced from one sample in a study of graft-versus-host responses after intestinal transplantation (dated by TCRdb to the early 2020s). For these TCRs, the target antigens are not known. The library was built by means of the immunoSEQ multiplex PCR assay. TCRdb re-hosts the immuneACCESS table, in-frame sequences only. Its copies lack some clones; in the studies checked, an unresolved V gene accounts for under half of them, and the cause for the rest is not known. The sample data list tens of thousands of clones, and approximately 94% of these were observed just once. 0.2% to 0.25% of the sample is in the top ten clones. Read against the paper, the sample's time point label means: cells obtained before transplantation from donor or recipient. Sequencing used unstimulated CD4+ T cells sorted from spleen or lymph node cells, obtained before transplant. The source of these receptors is a human donor who was the organ donor for an intestinal transplant.

The V call is TRBV13, the J call TRBJ1-1; 7 bases map to TRBD1. The CDR3 runs 15 residues. Looked up from germline, CDR1 is PRHDT and CDR2 is FYEKMQ (reference sequence). With 1 base clipped from V and 2 bases from J, the junction kept 4 bases outside the gene matches. DNA for the CDR3: TGTGCCAGCAGCTTAGTGGCAGGGGGTAACACTGAAGCTTTCTTT. Amino acids: CASSLVAGGNTEAFF. Together with reference TRBV13 and TRBJ1-1, the CDR3 gives the full variable domain: AAGVIQSPRHLIKEKRETATLKCYPIPRHDTVYWYQQGPGQDPQFLISFYEKMQSDKGSIPDRFSAQQFSDYHSELNMSSLELGDSALYFCASSLVAGGNTEAFFGQGTRLTVV.

The genes are TRBV6-5 and TRBJ1-6; unclear D gene. The V gene lost 2 bases and the J gene lost 5 bases, with 7 bases spanning the gap. The CDR3 loop spans 14 amino acids. CDR1 and CDR2 from the germline V gene are MNHEY and SVGAGI. The CDR3 DNA follows: TGTGCCAGCAGTTACCTAATGGATAATTCACCCCTCCACTTT. Translating it yields CASSYLMDNSPLHF.

The V gene is TRBV23-1, the J gene TRBJ1-3; possibly TRBD1 for D (6 bases). TRBV23-1 is flagged as an ORF with uncertain function. The CDR3 spans 16 residues. The V end lost 2 bases, the J end lost 4 bases, and 15 bases lay between the germline ends. The CDR3 loop reads CASSQNVGDTGNTIYF. The CDR3 DNA is TGCGCCAGCAGTCAAAACGTCGGGGACACAGGAAACACCATATATTTT.

Concerning this clone: A junction end diverges from the germline sequence, so it may reflect a read error. In DNA form, the CDR3 reads TGTGCCGGCAGCTTAATGGCGAATTCACCCCTCCACTTT. Protein: CAGSLMANSPLHF. The rearrangement uses TRBV11-2 and TRBJ1-6; D unclear. The germline gives CDR1 SGHAT, CDR2 FQNNGV. The CDR3 extends over 13 amino acids.

The chain couples TRBV6-1 to TRBJ2-7; tentatively, D is TRBD1 or TRBD2 (5 bases each). The CDR3 length is 14 residues. The V gene's germline CDR1 is MNHNS and CDR2 SASEGT. Trimming took off 4 bases at V and 2 bases at J, with 12 bases between the two ends. The CDR3 protein is CASSAGRETYEQYF. In DNA form, the CDR3 reads TGTGCCAGCAGTGCCGGCAGGGAGACCTACGAGCAGTACTTC.

This chain joins TRBV6-6 and TRBJ2-3; D is perhaps TRBD1 or TRBD2 (7 bases each). V lost 2 bases and J lost 3, with 12 bases in between. Germline V gene lookup returns CDR1 MNHNY and CDR2 SVGAGI (reference sequence). The CDR3 runs 15 residues. The CDR3 protein is CASSYGQGGTDTQYF. Written as DNA, the CDR3 is TGTGCCAGCAGTTACGGGCAGGGGGGGACAGATACGCAGTATTTT.

This chain joins TRBV6-5 and TRBJ2-3; D may match TRBD1 or TRBD2 (5 bases each). The V gene lost 8 bases and the J gene lost 3 bases, with 18 bases spanning the gap. This CDR3 has 15 amino acids. Per the germline V gene, CDR1 is MNHEY and CDR2 is SVGAGI. CDR3 amino acids: CASSPGAKRTDTQYF. In nucleotides, the CDR3 is TGTGCCAGCTCACCCGGGGCAAAACGAACAGATACGCAGTATTTT.

This clone came up once. This chain connects TRBV7-6 to TRBJ2-1; a possible D gene is TRBD2 (6 bases). Germline CDR1 is SGHVS and CDR2 is FNYEAQ. Trimming shortened V by 5 bases and J by 8 bases, and 19 bases separated the two germline ends. This CDR3 is 15 amino acids long. The DNA of the CDR3 is TGTGCCAGCAGCCGGGGTTCAGGGAGGTCATATGAGCAGTTCTTC. Amino acid sequence: CASSRGSGRSYEQFF. Full variable domain (outside the CDR3, taken from reference TRBV7-6 and TRBJ2-1): GAGVSQSPRYKVTKRGQDVALRCDPISGHVSLYWYRQALGQGPEFLTYFNYEAQQDKSGLPNDRFSAERPEGSISTLTIQRTEQRDSAMYRCASSRGSGRSYEQFFGPGTRLTVL.

This chain joins TRBV6-1 and TRBJ1-2; no clear D. V was shortened by 7 bases and J by 5 bases, with 11 bases between the two germline ends. Germline values: CDR1 MNHNS, CDR2 SASEGT. This CDR3 is 12 amino acids long. CDR3 residues: CASTQPPYGYTF. The CDR3 DNA follows: TGTGCCAGCACCCAACCACCTTATGGCTACACCTTC.

This clone has a single count. The chain carries TRBV2 and TRBJ1-1; TRBD1 matches 9 bases. Germline CDR1 is SNHLY and CDR2 is FYNNEI. CDR3 length: 15 amino acids. Germline trimming cut 3 bases from V and 1 base from J; bases unmatched to any gene: 3. As DNA, the CDR3 is TGTGCCAGCAGTGAGGGGGGACAGGGGAACACTGAAGCTTTCTTT. It yields the protein CASSEGGQGNTEAFF.

This rearrangement joins TRBV5-1 to TRBJ1-1, with 10 bases matching TRBD1. V shed 3 bases, J shed 12 bases, and the junction held 11 bases outside the gene matches. CDR3 size: 14 residues. Germline CDR1 and CDR2: SGHRS and YFSETQ. The CDR3 DNA reads TGCGCCAGCAGCTACCTAGACGACAGGGGGCGGCCTTTCTTT. Translating gives CASSYLDDRGRPFF. Full variable domain (missing parts from reference TRBV5-1 and TRBJ1-1): KAGVTQTPRYLIKTRGQQVTLSCSPISGHRSVSWYQQTPGQGLQFLFEYFSETQRNKGNFPGRFSGRQFSNSRSEMNVSTLELGDSALYLCASSYLDDRGRPFFGQGTRLTVV.

The chain employs TRBV12-5 and TRBJ1-1; 9 bases match TRBD1. V shed 6 bases and J 11 bases; nucleotides not matched to a gene: 13. CDR3 length: 14 amino acids. Germline-derived CDR1 and CDR2 are LGHNT and FRNRAP. CDR3 sequence: CASGRGRDRELAFF. The CDR3 nucleotides read TGTGCTAGTGGACGCGGCCGGGACAGGGAGCTTGCTTTCTTT. The whole variable domain, remainder taken from reference TRBV12-5 and TRBJ1-1, is DARVTQTPRHKVTEMGQEVTMRCQPILGHNTVFWYRQTMMQGLELLAYFRNRAPLDDSGMPKDRFSAEMPDATLATLKIQPSEPRDSAVYFCASGRGRDRELAFFGQGTRLTVV.

The V gene is TRBV27, the J gene TRBJ2-1; either TRBD1 or TRBD2 may fit D (5 bases each). Trimming stripped 3 bases from V and 6 bases from J, with 15 bases between. The CDR3 spans 15 residues. Germline loops: CDR1 MNHEY, CDR2 SMNVEV (reference sequence). Written as DNA, the CDR3 is TGTGCCAGCAGTTTGGGGCTAGCTAAAGGCAATGAGCAGTTCTTC. It is translated as CASSLGLAKGNEQFF.

The chain couples TRBV2 to TRBJ2-6; TRBD2 matches 8 bases. Germline CDR1 reads SNHLY; CDR2 reads FYNNEI. The CDR3 has 17 residues. V lost 6 bases to trimming and J lost 0 bases; unmatched junction nucleotides: 7. The CDR3 nucleotides are TGTGCCAGCAGGAGGCGGGAGGTCGACTCTGGGGCCAACGTCCTGACTTTC. Translation: CASRRREVDSGANVLTF.

The chain uses TRBV5-1 and TRBJ1-1; no firm D call. The germline V gene encodes CDR1 SGHRS and CDR2 YFSETQ. V was pared by 1 base and J by 4 bases, with 17 bases between. The CDR3 totals 16 residues. The CDR3 DNA reads TGCGCCAGCAGCTTGTTTTTGAGAGGCGAGGGCACTGAAGCTTTCTTT. Translated: CASSLFLRGEGTEAFF.

The chain uses TRBV27 and TRBJ2-5; 13 nucleotides line up with TRBD2. Trimming removed 5 bases from V and 2 bases from J; junction bases left unmatched: 2. The CDR3 length is 15 residues. CDR1 and CDR2 (germline): MNHEY, SMNVEV (reference sequence). The CDR3 loop is CASSPGLAGQETQYF. The DNA of the CDR3 is TGTGCCAGCAGTCCGGGACTAGCGGGGCAAGAGACCCAGTACTTC.

This rearrangement joins TRBV5-1 to TRBJ2-3, with TRBD2 identical over 7 bases. V trimming: 4 bases; J trimming: 2 bases; junction bases outside the gene matches: 13. This CDR3 comprises 17 residues. Germline values: CDR1 SGHRS, CDR2 YFSETQ. As DNA, the CDR3 is TGCGCCAGCAGCCCATCGTGGGCTAGCGGACCCACAGATACGCAGTATTTT. It yields the protein CASSPSWASGPTDTQYF.

The chain combines TRBV28 with TRBJ2-7, with 11 positions matching TRBD2. The CDR3 is 17 amino acids. The germline V gene has CDR1 MDHEN and CDR2 SYDVKM. V was clipped by 1 base and J by 2 bases; unmatched bases: 7. CDR3 sequence (DNA): TGTGCCAGCAGTTTATCGATGGGGACTAGCGGTACCTACGAGCAGTACTTC. Translation gives CASSLSMGTSGTYEQYF.

The gene calls are TRBV5-6 and TRBJ2-5, with TRBD2 matching 8 bases. The better agreement between TRBJ2-7 and the DNA end casts doubt on the J call. The CDR3 runs to 15 residues. Germline V gene lookup returns CDR1 SGHDT and CDR2 YYEEEE. CDR3 sequence (DNA): TGTGCCAGCAGCCATGGGACTAGTCGGAGCTACGAGCAGTACTTC. It translates to CASSHGTSRSYEQYF.

The rearrangement joins TRBV5-1 to TRBJ1-6, with 10 nucleotides matching TRBD1. Germline CDR1 and CDR2: SGHRS and YFSETQ. Unmatched junction bases numbered 13, after V lost 4 bases and J lost 9 bases. The CDR3 totals 17 residues. CDR3 bases: TGCGCCAGCAGCCCTGTCCCGGGACAGGGGACGAGTTCACCCCTCCACTTT. Protein product: CASSPVPGQGTSSPLHF.

This chain connects TRBV6-1 to TRBJ1-5, with D unresolved. The CDR3 is 15 amino acids. V was trimmed by 7 bases and J by 11 bases, leaving 24 bases between them. The germline V gene encodes CDR1 MNHNS and CDR2 SASEGT. In DNA form, the CDR3 reads TGTGCCAGCACCACCCCTCCGGGATATGGCGTGGCCCAGCATTTT. It yields the protein CASTTPPGYGVAQHF.

The chain has TRBV4-2 and TRBJ2-1, with TRBD2 matching 12 bases. The CDR3 covers 15 residues. J lost 4 bases, V lost 4 bases, and 2 bases had no gene match. CDR1 and CDR2 from the germline V gene are LGHNA and YNFKEQ. Here the CDR3 DNA reads TGTGCCAGCAGCCCCGGGACTAGCGGGTACAATGAGCAGTTCTTC. As protein: CASSPGTSGYNEQFF.

The chain employs TRBV11-2 and TRBJ1-1; 7 bases line up with TRBD1. J lost 4 bases, V lost 4 bases, and 0 bases had no gene match. CDR1 and CDR2 from the germline V gene are SGHAT and FQNNGV. The CDR3 is 12 amino acids. This CDR3 reads CASSYRGTEAFF. The CDR3 nucleotides read TGTGCCAGCAGCTACAGGGGCACTGAAGCTTTCTTT.

The CDR3 coding sequence is TGTGCCACCGAGGCCCCCGGAGGCAATCAGCCCCAGCATTTT. It specifies CATEAPGGNQPQHF. The chain couples TRBV10-3 to TRBJ1-5; D is unresolved. V lost 10 bases and J lost 2, with 15 bases in between. The germline gives CDR1 ENHRY, CDR2 SYGVKD. This CDR3 has 14 residues.

This sequence joins TRBV21-1 and TRBJ2-1. TRBV21-1 is reported as a pseudogene. CDR3 length equals 10 residues. DNA of the CDR3: TGTGCCAGCAGCAAACGTGGGCAGTTCTTC. It codes for CASSKRGQFF.

The chain uses TRBV6-1 and TRBJ1-1; D is possibly TRBD1 (6 bases). The CDR3 runs to 14 residues. V shed 2 bases and J shed 5 bases, with 12 bases lying between them. CDR1 is MNHNS, CDR2 SASEGT, per germline. CDR3 nucleotide sequence: TGTGCCAGCAGTGAACGGGGGCTGGCGACTGAAGCTTTCTTT. This translates into CASSERGLATEAFF.

The V gene is TRBV5-1, the J gene TRBJ1-1; TRBD1 might be the D (6 bases). The CDR3 length is 15 residues. V lost 4 bases, J lost 0 bases, and 13 bases lay in between. Germline CDR1 reads SGHRS; CDR2 reads YFSETQ. CDR3 bases: TGCGCCAGCAGCCTAGGACAGTCCATGAACACTGAAGCTTTCTTT. Residues: CASSLGQSMNTEAFF.

This clone was picked up one time. The gene calls are TRBV6-5 and TRBJ1-1; 8 positions agree with TRBD1. The CDR3 is 12 residues long. Per the germline V gene, CDR1 is MNHEY and CDR2 is SVGAGI. The V gene end was trimmed by 6 bases and the J gene end by 5 bases; junction bases not matched to a gene: 2. In DNA, the CDR3 is TGTGCCAGCAGACAGGGGGGAACTGAAGCTTTCTTT. It codes for CASRQGGTEAFF.

The chain uses TRBV7-2 and TRBJ2-7, with 7 nucleotides matching TRBD1. V shed 4 bases and J 0 bases; nucleotides not matched to a gene: 0. The CDR3 has 13 amino acids. Germline V lookup: CDR1 SGHTA, CDR2 FQGNSA. The CDR3 DNA reads as TGTGCCAGCAGCTCAGGGGGCTCCTACGAGCAGTACTTC. Protein sequence: CASSSGGSYEQYF.

The gene calls are TRBV5-1 and TRBJ2-3, with D maybe TRBD2 (5 bases). With 0 bases removed from V and 0 bases from J, the gap between germline ends came to 11 bases. CDR3 length: 16 residues. From germline, CDR1 is SGHRS and CDR2 YFSETQ. The CDR3 here is CASSLDGRESTDTQYF. The CDR3 bases are TGCGCCAGCAGCTTGGATGGGAGAGAGAGCACAGATACGCAGTATTTT.

The sample holds one count of this clone. The V call is TRBV18, the J call TRBJ1-3; D is perhaps TRBD1 (5 bases). This CDR3 spans 17 amino acids. V was shortened by 3 bases and J by 0 bases, with 15 bases between the two germline ends. CDR1 and CDR2 (germline): KGHSH, LQKENI. CDR3: CASSPPWVGASGNTIYF. The CDR3 nucleotides read TGTGCCAGCTCACCCCCGTGGGTAGGGGCCTCTGGAAACACCATATATTTT.

The chain combines TRBV5-4 with TRBJ1-2; TRBD1 agrees at 10 bases. Germline assignment: CDR1 SGHNT and CDR2 YYREEE (reference sequence). The CDR3 length is 15 residues. J was trimmed by 4 bases and V by 4 bases; bases with no gene match: 7. CDR3 residues: CASSNWDRGGYGYTF. CDR3 in DNA: TGTGCCAGCAGCAATTGGGACAGGGGAGGCTATGGCTACACCTTC.